Below, 24 T cell receptor beta chains from the same sample are listed, as sequenced in a study of cytomegalovirus exposure and HLA in healthy donors. The PCR was carried out with 60 Vbeta primers and 13 Jbeta primers. Generated by immunoSEQ multiplex PCR, the TCRdb table keeps only in-frame clones and is missing some. This table holds tens of thousands of clones, 70% found once. Input material: PBMCs. The receptors originated from a woman aged 45-60 years in good health and CMV-seropositive.

By frequency in the sample, this clone is medium-sized. The chain has TRBV20-1 and TRBJ1-1, with TRBD1 as a possible D gene (6 bases). This CDR3 contains 11 residues. CDR1 is DFQATT, CDR2 SNEGSKA, per germline (reference sequence). V shed 2 bases and J shed 9 bases, with 10 bases lying between them. CDR3 residues: CSARNQGQAFF. CDR3 in DNA: TGCAGTGCTAGAAACCAGGGGCAAGCTTTCTTT.

The chain has TRBV28 and TRBJ1-4, with D tentatively TRBD1 (6 bases). This CDR3 contains 15 residues. The germline V gene has CDR1 MDHEN and CDR2 SYDVKM. Trimming left V 5 bases short and J 1 base short, with 11 bases between. As DNA, the CDR3 is TGTGCCAGCAGTATACCACAGGGAACTAATGAAAAACTGTTTTTT. Its translation: CASSIPQGTNEKLFF.

This chain's CDR3 is CASSLGGSPYNEQFF. CDR3 bases: TGTGCCAGCAGCTTAGGCGGTAGTCCCTACAATGAGCAGTTCTTC. The V and J genes are TRBV7-8 and TRBJ2-1, with no clear D. This CDR3 comprises 15 residues. Deletions cut 1 base from V and 2 bases from J, with 9 bases between. The germline V gene encodes CDR1 SGHVS and CDR2 FQNEAQ. The variable domain in full, completed from reference TRBV7-8 and TRBJ2-1, reads GAGVSQSPRYKVAKRGQDVALRCDPISGHVSLFWYQQALGQGPEFLTYFQNEAQLDKSGLPSDRFFAERPEGSVSTLKIQRTQQEDSAVYLCASSLGGSPYNEQFFGPGTRLTVL.

The chain carries TRBV7-8 and TRBJ2-7; perhaps TRBD2 as D (5 bases). The CDR3 runs 13 residues. Trimming took 2 bases from V and 7 from J, leaving 12 bases between them. CDR1 and CDR2 from the germline V gene are SGHVS and FQNEAQ. This CDR3 reads CASSLSLAREQYF. CDR3 coding DNA: TGTGCCAGCAGCTTAAGCCTAGCTCGGGAGCAGTACTTC. Variable domain in full (rest from reference TRBV7-8 and TRBJ2-7): GAGVSQSPRYKVAKRGQDVALRCDPISGHVSLFWYQQALGQGPEFLTYFQNEAQLDKSGLPSDRFFAERPEGSVSTLKIQRTQQEDSAVYLCASSLSLAREQYFGPGTRLTVT.

The chain couples TRBV6-4 to TRBJ2-6; no firm D call. CDR1 and CDR2 from the germline V gene are MRHNA and SNTAGT. CDR3 length: 17 amino acids. Trimming stripped 4 bases from V and 0 bases from J, with 13 bases between. The DNA of the CDR3 is TGTGCCAGCAGTGTAGGAGTAACCCGCTCTGGGGCCAACGTCCTGACTTTC. Amino acid sequence: CASSVGVTRSGANVLTF.

Points on this clone: Other DNA sequences of this sample code for an identical CDR3. This rearrangement joins TRBV7-9 to TRBJ1-4; 7 bases agree with TRBD1. Germline V gene sequence: CDR1 SEHNR, CDR2 FQNEAQ (reference sequence). This CDR3 comprises 14 residues. V dropped 5 bases and J dropped 4; count of bases not matched to a gene: 4. DNA of the CDR3: TGTGCCAGCAGCGCCCGGGACAGTAATGAAAAACTGTTTTTT. This encodes CASSARDSNEKLFF. Full variable domain (missing parts from reference TRBV7-9 and TRBJ1-4): DTGVSQNPRHKITKRGQNVTFRCDPISEHNRLYWYRQTLGQGPEFLTYFQNEAQLEKSRLLSDRFSAERPKGSFSTLEIQRTEQGDSAMYLCASSARDSNEKLFFGSGTQLSVL.

The chain has TRBV7-8 and TRBJ2-1; TRBD2 agrees at 12 bases. The CDR3 runs to 17 residues. V dropped 1 base and J dropped 4; count of bases not matched to a gene: 5. Looked up from germline, CDR1 is SGHVS and CDR2 is FQNEAQ. As DNA, the CDR3 is TGTGCCAGCAGCTTAGGACTAGCGGGAGAATTGTACAATGAGCAGTTCTTC. Translating gives CASSLGLAGELYNEQFF. The complete variable domain, with remaining parts taken from reference TRBV7-8 and TRBJ2-1, reads GAGVSQSPRYKVAKRGQDVALRCDPISGHVSLFWYQQALGQGPEFLTYFQNEAQLDKSGLPSDRFFAERPEGSVSTLKIQRTQQEDSAVYLCASSLGLAGELYNEQFFGPGTRLTVL.

J is TRBJ1-1 and V is TRBV19; D is perhaps TRBD1 (6 bases). This CDR3 is 13 amino acids long. The V end lost 10 bases, the J end lost 4 bases, and 16 bases lay between the germline ends. The germline CDR1 and CDR2 sequences are LNHDA and SQIVND (reference sequence). The CDR3 coding sequence is TGTGCCACCCAAGGGGGGGCAATCACTGAAGCTTTCTTT. Amino acid sequence: CATQGGAITEAFF.

This clone was observed a few times. The genes are TRBV4-3 and TRBJ1-2, with 8 bases fitting TRBD1. V lost 8 bases to trimming and J lost 6 bases; unmatched junction nucleotides: 8. The CDR3 sequence is 13 residues long. Per the germline V gene, CDR1 is LGHNA and CDR2 is YSLEER. The CDR3 loop reads CASSTDRVHGYTF. For the CDR3, the DNA is TGCGCCAGCTCCACGGACAGGGTCCATGGCTACACCTTC.

This clone was counted only a few times. The chain carries TRBV6-1 and TRBJ1-6; unclear D gene. CDR1 MNHNS and CDR2 SASEGT come from the germline V gene. Trimming removed 1 base at V and 4 bases at J, with 5 bases between. The CDR3 consists of 14 residues. The CDR3 spells CASSEGGYNSPLHF. The CDR3 DNA follows: TGTGCCAGCAGTGAAGGAGGATATAATTCACCCCTCCACTTT.

This chain joins TRBV4-1 and TRBJ1-2, with 10 bases matching TRBD1. Unmatched junction bases numbered 11, after V lost 4 bases and J lost 6 bases. From germline, CDR1 is MGHRA and CDR2 YSYEKL. CDR3 length equals 16 residues. CDR3 protein: CASSPPGTGVENGYTF. The CDR3 DNA follows: TGCGCCAGCAGCCCCCCCGGGACAGGGGTTGAAAATGGCTACACCTTC.

The CDR3 sequence is CATSRGQGAPETQYF. CDR3 bases: TGTGCCACCAGCAGGGGACAGGGGGCTCCAGAGACCCAGTACTTC. The chain combines TRBV15 with TRBJ2-5; 12 nucleotides line up with TRBD1. The germline V gene has CDR1 LNHNV and CDR2 YYDKDF (reference sequence). The CDR3 totals 15 residues. J gave up 4 bases and V 3 bases, and 3 bases lay outside the gene matches.

The rearrangement uses TRBV7-2 and TRBJ2-3; no clear D gene. Between the trimmed V and J ends, which lost 5 bases and 2 bases, there was a span of 5 bases. CDR3 length equals 12 residues. Per the germline V gene, CDR1 is SGHTA and CDR2 is FQGNSA. CDR3 sequence (DNA): TGTGCCAGCAGCACGGTCACAGATACGCAGTATTTT. Protein sequence: CASSTVTDTQYF.

Comment on this clone: The same CDR3 also results from other DNA sequences found in this sample. The gene calls are TRBV5-1 and TRBJ1-1; D ambiguous. The CDR3 totals 14 residues. The germline gives CDR1 SGHRS, CDR2 YFSETQ. Trimming took off 0 bases at V and 1 base at J, with 7 bases between the two ends. The CDR3 region is CASSLAPPNTEAFF. In DNA form, the CDR3 reads TGCGCCAGCAGCTTGGCTCCCCCGAACACTGAAGCTTTCTTT.

A few counts support this clone. The chain is built from TRBV19 and TRBJ1-5; perhaps TRBD1 as D (5 bases). Germline CDR1 is LNHDA and CDR2 is SQIVND (reference sequence). Trimming shortened V by 8 bases and J by 7 bases, and 24 bases separated the two germline ends. The CDR3 consists of 16 residues. The CDR3 sequence is CASDTNGERGWQPQHF. For the CDR3, the DNA is TGTGCCAGTGACACGAATGGGGAGCGGGGGTGGCAGCCCCAGCATTTT.

CDR3 DNA: TGCGCCAGCAGCTTGGGATGGGAGACTAGCGGGATACCAGCGGACGAGCAGTACTTC. Its translation is CASSLGWETSGIPADEQYF. This chain uses TRBV5-1 with TRBJ2-7; 11 nucleotides align to TRBD2. Germline CDR1 and CDR2: SGHRS and YFSETQ. The junction had 16 bases not matched to a gene; V was cut back by 0 bases and J by 5 bases. CDR3 size: 19 residues.

The table lists this clone with a few counts. V usage is TRBV6-1 and J usage is TRBJ1-5, with D perhaps TRBD1 (6 bases). Germline-derived CDR1 and CDR2 are MNHNS and SASEGT. CDR3 length: 15 residues. The germline V and J ends were trimmed by 4 bases and 2 bases, with 12 bases remaining between them. In nucleotides, the CDR3 is TGTGCCAGCAGTGTGGGGGGGCTCGGCAATCAGCCCCAGCATTTT. Its protein product is CASSVGGLGNQPQHF.

The genes are TRBV30 and TRBJ1-1, with a weak D call TRBD1 (6 bases). This CDR3 comprises 12 residues. Germline loops: CDR1 GTSNPN, CDR2 SVGIG (reference sequence). V shed 2 bases and J shed 4 bases, with 8 bases lying between them. The CDR3 nucleotides read TGTGCCTGGAGTTTACAGGGCACTGAAGCTTTCTTT. Encoded protein: CAWSLQGTEAFF.

The gene calls are TRBV19 and TRBJ1-1; 7 bases are shared with TRBD1. From germline, CDR1 is LNHDA and CDR2 SQIVND (reference sequence). V lost 9 bases to trimming and J lost 1 base; unmatched junction nucleotides: 5. This CDR3 comprises 13 residues. The CDR3 coding sequence is TGTGCCAGCACCGGACAGGAGAACACTGAAGCTTTCTTT. This encodes CASTGQENTEAFF.

The chain uses TRBV7-8 and TRBJ2-2; maybe TRBD2 (5 bases). The length of the CDR3 is 15 residues. Germline CDR1 reads SGHVS; CDR2 reads FQNEAQ. With 4 bases removed from V and 1 base from J, the gap between germline ends came to 10 bases. The CDR3: CASSSPRGNTGELFF. The CDR3 DNA reads TGTGCCAGCAGCTCTCCTCGGGGGAACACCGGGGAGCTGTTTTTT.

This sequence joins TRBV19 and TRBJ2-1; 8 bases map to TRBD2. CDR3 length: 17 residues. The V and J ends lost 3 bases and 5 bases, in that order; junction bases with no gene match: 12. In germline, CDR1 is LNHDA, CDR2 SQIVND (reference sequence). CDR3 amino acids: CASSIGPDWRGDNEQFF. CDR3 in DNA: TGTGCCAGTAGTATTGGCCCGGACTGGCGGGGGGACAATGAGCAGTTCTTC.

The rearrangement uses TRBV5-6 and TRBJ1-1; D remains ambiguous. Germline V CDR1 and CDR2: SGHDT, YYEEEE. The germline V and J ends were trimmed by 0 bases and 0 bases, with 6 bases remaining between them. The CDR3 runs 14 residues. The CDR3 sequence: CASSLGLMNTEAFF. As DNA, the CDR3 is TGTGCCAGCAGCTTGGGACTTATGAACACTGAAGCTTTCTTT.

V usage is TRBV18 and J usage is TRBJ1-2; D gene unclear. Looked up from germline, CDR1 is KGHSH and CDR2 is LQKENI. Trimming cost V 3 bases and J 2 bases, with 7 bases left between them. The CDR3 extends over 13 amino acids. CDR3 nucleotides: TGTGCCAGCTCACCCCGGGAGAACTATGGCTACACCTTC. Amino acid sequence: CASSPRENYGYTF.

The rearrangement joins TRBV30 to TRBJ2-7, with D maybe TRBD2 (5 bases). The CDR3 has 13 residues. The germline CDR1 and CDR2 sequences are GTSNPN and SVGIG (reference sequence). V was pared by 2 bases and J by 10 bases, with 18 bases between. The CDR3 region has the DNA TGTGCCTGGAGTAAGGGAGAGAGGATGAGCCAGTACTTC. Encoded protein: CAWSKGERMSQYF.